This is a list of T cell receptor beta chains from one sample in a study of beta chain features in type 1 diabetes. Sequencing used immunoSEQ multiplex PCR; TCRdb keeps in-frame clones, though not all of them. The sample has almost 350,000 clones; 9.3% are singletons. Sequencing was done on a sample of central memory CD4+ T cells from blood. The receptors stem from a man aged 25-45 years with type 1 diabetes. Both conserved end residues are part of each CDR3. D genes are given only for firm matches. Size values are once, few and many counts, or a class for expanded clones, and some rows have none.

CDR3aa | CDR3nt | d_gene | v_gene | abundance | j_gene
CASVMGTDTEAFF | TGTGCTAGTGTCATGGGGACGGACACTGAAGCTTTCTTT | . | TRBV12-5 | . | TRBJ1-1
CASSQQIGQGAGNQPQHF | TGTGCCAGCAGCCAACAAATTGGACAGGGGGCAGGCAATCAGCCCCAGCATTTT | TRBD1 | TRBV4-2 | . | TRBJ1-5
CASSLAGGDGANVLTF | TGTGCCAGCAGCTTAGCGGGAGGGGACGGGGCCAACGTCCTGACTTTC | TRBD2 | TRBV7-6 | few | TRBJ2-6
CASSADQGFTEAFF | TGCGCCAGCAGCGCTGATCAGGGGTTCACTGAAGCTTTCTTT | . | TRBV5-1 | . | TRBJ1-1
CASSFSVSGELFF | TGTGCCAGCAGCTTTTCGGTTTCCGGGGAGCTGTTTTTT | . | TRBV7-2 | . | TRBJ2-2
CASSDGQPRNQPQHF | TGTGCCAGCAGTGATGGGCAGCCCCGCAATCAGCCCCAGCATTTT | . | TRBV2 | few | TRBJ1-5
CASSQGSGYNEQFF | TGCGCCAGCAGCCAAGGTTCAGGCTACAATGAGCAGTTCTTC | . | TRBV4-3 | . | TRBJ2-1
CSVRQLAGGLNEQYF | TGCAGCGTGCGGCAACTAGCGGGGGGGCTCAACGAGCAGTACTTC | TRBD2 | TRBV29-1 | . | TRBJ2-7
CSVEPTSGGRTDTQYF | TGCAGCGTTGAACCTACTAGCGGGGGTCGCACAGATACGCAGTATTTT | TRBD2 | TRBV29-1 | . | TRBJ2-3
CASPPRTRSIEQYF | TGTGCCTCTCCGCCCAGGACTAGGTCTATCGAGCAGTACTTC | TRBD2 | TRBV19 | few | TRBJ2-7
CASSLADRAYTF | TGTGCCAGCAGCTTAGCGGACAGGGCCTACACCTTC | TRBD1 | TRBV7-2 | few | TRBJ1-2
CSVSESGGQGELFF | TGCAGCGTTTCTGAAAGCGGGGGCCAGGGGGAGCTGTTTTTT | TRBD2 | TRBV29-1 | few | TRBJ2-2
CASKSLQGSNQPQHF | TGTGCCAGCAAGTCCCTCCAGGGGAGCAATCAGCCCCAGCATTTT | . | TRBV27 | few | TRBJ1-5
CAWSRAFYGNQPQHF | TGTGCCTGGAGTCGAGCGTTCTATGGCAATCAGCCCCAGCATTTT | . | TRBV30 | few | TRBJ1-5
CASTLGLATTGELFF | TGTGCCAGTACCCTTGGGCTAGCAACCACCGGGGAGCTGTTTTTT | . | TRBV19 | many | TRBJ2-2
CASSSRGAYYGYTF | TGTGCCAGCAGTTCGAGAGGGGCCTACTATGGCTACACCTTC | . | TRBV28 | few | TRBJ1-2
CASSHMDGGSEQFF | TGCGCCAGCAGCCATATGGACGGAGGAAGTGAGCAGTTCTTC | . | TRBV4-3 | few | TRBJ2-1
CASSFADRGSLPAKNIQYF | TGCGCCAGCAGCTTTGCCGACAGGGGGTCCCTTCCAGCCAAAAACATTCAGTACTTC | TRBD1 | TRBV5-1 | . | TRBJ2-4
CASSEMTSTDTQYF | TGTGCCAGTAGTGAAATGACTAGCACAGATACGCAGTATTTT | . | TRBV19 | . | TRBJ2-3
CASSVEVSPGSGELFF | TGTGCCAGCAGCGTAGAGGTGTCCCCGGGGTCCGGGGAGCTGTTTTTT | . | TRBV9 | . | TRBJ2-2
CASRGDSEGLQETQYF | TGTGCCAGCAGGGGGGACAGCGAAGGCCTTCAAGAGACCCAGTACTTC | TRBD1 | TRBV25-1 | few | TRBJ2-5
CASSYKGRLAGGTQFF | TGTGCCAGCAGTTACAAGGGCAGGCTAGCGGGGGGGACTCAGTTCTTC | TRBD2 | TRBV6-5 | . | TRBJ2-1
CASSRGVDHGYTF | TGTGCCAGCAGCCGAGGGGTGGACCATGGCTACACCTTC | . | TRBV14 | once | TRBJ1-2
CASGTDPYEQYF | TGTGCCAGCGGTACAGACCCTTACGAGCAGTACTTC | . | TRBV2 | . | TRBJ2-7
CASSWTGETEAFF | TGTGCCAGCAGCTGGACAGGGGAGACTGAAGCTTTCTTT | TRBD1 | TRBV7-2 | . | TRBJ1-1
CSGTDRARNQPQHF | TGCAGCGGAACTGACAGGGCTCGCAATCAGCCCCAGCATTTT | TRBD1 | TRBV29-1 | . | TRBJ1-5
CASSGTLAGDQETQYF | TGTGCCAGCAGTGGTACTTTAGCGGGGGACCAAGAGACCCAGTACTTC | TRBD2 | TRBV6-1 | . | TRBJ2-5
CASSVSPRDRGFF | TGTGCCAGCAGCGTATCCCCCCGGGACAGAGGGTTCTTC | TRBD1 | TRBV9 | few | TRBJ2-1
CASSGTSGEEDTQYF | TGTGCCAGCAGCGGGACTAGCGGAGAGGAAGATACGCAGTATTTT | TRBD2 | TRBV5-6 | . | TRBJ2-3
CASSFRQGGPQYF | TGTGCCAGCAGCTTCCGACAGGGTGGGCCCCAGTACTTC | TRBD1 | TRBV14 | many | TRBJ2-5
CASTIKDGLVDTQYF | TGTGCCAGCACCATAAAGGACGGACTTGTGGATACGCAGTATTTT | . | TRBV9 | . | TRBJ2-3
CASSLVQQGSETQYF | TGTGCCAGCAGCTTAGTCCAGCAGGGTTCGGAGACCCAGTACTTC | . | TRBV7-9 | . | TRBJ2-5
CASSEVLAGADTQYF | TGTGCCAGCAGTGAAGTGCTAGCGGGGGCAGATACGCAGTATTTT | TRBD2 | TRBV6-1 | few | TRBJ2-3
CASSSGQTEQETQYF | TGTGCCAGCAGCTCGGGACAGACAGAGCAAGAGACCCAGTACTTC | TRBD1 | TRBV11-3 | few | TRBJ2-5
CASSLVGEWTEAFF | TGCGCCAGCAGCTTGGTAGGGGAGTGGACTGAAGCTTTCTTT | . | TRBV5-1 | . | TRBJ1-1
CASSSGPQPATDTQYF | TGCGCCAGCAGCTCCGGGCCCCAACCTGCCACAGATACGCAGTATTTT | . | TRBV5-1 | few | TRBJ2-3
CASSQDRRTDTQYF | TGCGCCAGCAGCCAAGATCGCCGCACAGATACGCAGTATTTT | . | TRBV4-3 | . | TRBJ2-3
CSVGWVRQGIQTDTQYF | TGCAGCGTTGGCTGGGTTCGACAGGGGATTCAGACAGATACGCAGTATTTT | TRBD1 | TRBV29-1 | few | TRBJ2-3
CASNSGRGGQQETQYF | TGTGCCAGCAACTCAGGCCGGGGCGGACAACAAGAGACCCAGTACTTC | . | TRBV9 | few | TRBJ2-5
CASSRQGAGTEAFF | TGTGCCAGCTCACGACAGGGGGCGGGCACTGAAGCTTTCTTT | TRBD1 | TRBV18 | many | TRBJ1-1
CASSPRQVLLSYNEQFF | TGTGCCAGCAGCCCCCGACAGGTTCTCCTCTCCTACAATGAGCAGTTCTTC | . | TRBV7-2 | few | TRBJ2-1
CASSIDRGRAANQPQHF | TGTGCCAGTAGTATAGATCGAGGCCGGGCGGCCAATCAGCCCCAGCATTTT | . | TRBV19 | . | TRBJ1-5
CASSRGIDVGKTDTQYF | TGTGCCAGCTCACGGGGGATTGACGTCGGTAAAACAGATACGCAGTATTTT | . | TRBV18 | . | TRBJ2-3
CASSLLAGETQYF | TGTGCCAGCAGTTTATTGGCGGGGGAGACCCAGTACTTC | . | TRBV27 | few | TRBJ2-5
CASSFILLAGPNEQFF | TGTGCCAGCAGCTTTATACTACTAGCGGGGCCGAATGAGCAGTTCTTC | TRBD2 | TRBV5-4 | few | TRBJ2-1
CASSFGQGDYGYTF | TGTGCCAGCAGCTTTGGACAGGGCGACTATGGCTACACCTTC | TRBD1 | TRBV11-2 | . | TRBJ1-2
CASSSLAASGNTIYF | TGTGCCAGCAGTTCCTTGGCCGCGTCTGGAAACACCATATATTTT | . | TRBV27 | . | TRBJ1-3
CSVSEVSYEQYF | TGCAGCGTTTCTGAAGTCTCCTACGAGCAGTACTTC | . | TRBV29-1 | many | TRBJ2-7